The 8 T cell receptor beta chains reported below all come from one sample, sequenced in a study of blood T cells in healthy people across ages. PCR was performed a second time for 7 to 11 cycles using a sample-barcoded 5' primer and a J-beta primer mix. TCRdb re-derived calls from the 5' RACE reads in MiXCR, one entry per CDR3 protein. The sample consists of roughly 570,000 distinct CDR3 sequences, roughly a quarter of them appearing once. Specimen: blood. Receptor source: a woman aged 70-85 years in good health.

In its sample, this clonotype was seen a few times. A much larger clone lies a single base off, so this may be a read error. The chain recombines TRBV3-1 with TRBJ2-7, with D perhaps TRBD1 or TRBD2 (5 bases each). V was cut by 5 bases and J by 5 bases, with 16 bases left in between. This CDR3 is 14 amino acids long. The V gene's germline CDR1 is LGHDT and CDR2 YNNKEL (reference sequence). CDR3 DNA: TGTGCCAGCAGCACCCCTGGGACGACCCACGAGCAGTACTTC. It specifies CASSTPGTTHEQYF.

The chain recombines TRBV12-3 or TRBV12-4 with TRBJ2-3; D gene ambiguous. The CDR3 extends over 13 amino acids. V dropped 6 bases and J dropped 0 bases, with 7 bases sitting between them. The CDR3 bases are TGTGCCAGCAGCATTCCTAGCACAGATACGCAGTATTTT. Residues: CASSIPSTDTQYF.

The V call is TRBV5-1, the J call TRBJ2-7; D is unclear. The V end lost 6 bases, the J end lost 5 bases, and 18 bases lay between the germline ends. The CDR3 length is 14 residues. Germline CDR1 is SGHRS and CDR2 is YFSETQ. The CDR3, as DNA: TGCGCCAGCATGGGCCAGTTGCGAGGCGACGAGCAGTACTTC. Residues: CASMGQLRGDEQYF.

The chain has TRBV12-3 or TRBV12-4 and TRBJ2-1; tentatively, D is TRBD2 (6 bases). The V end lost 7 bases, the J end lost 6 bases, and 19 bases lay between the germline ends. The CDR3 extends over 15 amino acids. This CDR3 is CASTLAEGRGNEQFF. Here the CDR3 DNA reads TGTGCCAGCACCTTAGCGGAGGGGCGAGGCAATGAGCAGTTCTTC.

The CDR3 region is CSARPRDVLSPQYF. The CDR3 DNA reads as TGCAGTGCTAGGCCCCGGGACGTACTTTCCCCCCAGTACTTC. V gene TRBV20-1 combines with J gene TRBJ2-5; either TRBD1 or TRBD2 may fit D (5 bases each). CDR1 and CDR2 (germline): DFQATT, SNEGSKA (reference sequence). V lost 3 bases to trimming and J lost 9 bases, with 20 bases between them. CDR3 length: 14 residues.

The CDR3 DNA reads TGCGCCAGCAGCTTGAGCAGGGACGGGACCCAGTACTTC. Its protein is CASSLSRDGTQYF. V usage is TRBV5-1 and J usage is TRBJ2-5; D may be TRBD1 or TRBD2 (5 bases each). Germline V gene sequence: CDR1 SGHRS, CDR2 YFSETQ. This CDR3 has 13 amino acids. V was cut by 1 base and J by 7 bases, with 11 bases left in between.

This clonotype has just a few counts. This rearrangement joins TRBV20-1 to TRBJ1-1; D is undetermined. Germline CDR1 reads DFQATT; CDR2 reads SNEGSKA (reference sequence). V lost 0 bases, J lost 3 bases, and 14 bases lay in between. The CDR3 has 15 amino acids. The CDR3 reads CSARDPEGLDTEAFF. CDR3 coding DNA: TGCAGTGCTAGAGATCCCGAGGGCCTGGACACTGAAGCTTTCTTT.

The V gene is TRBV29-1, the J gene TRBJ1-2, with TRBD1 identical over 7 bases. The germline CDR1 and CDR2 sequences are SQVTM and ANQGSEA. Trimming took 1 base from V and 4 from J; bases not matched to a gene: 6. The length of the CDR3 is 14 residues. The CDR3 reads CSVEVRGPSYGYTF. Here the CDR3 DNA reads TGCAGCGTTGAAGTAAGGGGGCCCAGCTATGGCTACACCTTC.